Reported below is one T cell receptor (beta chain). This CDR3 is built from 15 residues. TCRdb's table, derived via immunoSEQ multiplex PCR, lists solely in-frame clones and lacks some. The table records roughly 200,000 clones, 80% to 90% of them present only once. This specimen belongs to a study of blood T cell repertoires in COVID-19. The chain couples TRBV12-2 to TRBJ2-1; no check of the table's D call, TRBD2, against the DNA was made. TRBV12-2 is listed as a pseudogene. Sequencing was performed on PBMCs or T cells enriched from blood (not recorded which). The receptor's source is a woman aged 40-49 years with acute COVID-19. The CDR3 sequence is CASRLSGTTGNEQFF. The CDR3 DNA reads TGTGCAAGTCGCCTGAGCGGGACTACCGGCAATGAGCAGTTCTTC.